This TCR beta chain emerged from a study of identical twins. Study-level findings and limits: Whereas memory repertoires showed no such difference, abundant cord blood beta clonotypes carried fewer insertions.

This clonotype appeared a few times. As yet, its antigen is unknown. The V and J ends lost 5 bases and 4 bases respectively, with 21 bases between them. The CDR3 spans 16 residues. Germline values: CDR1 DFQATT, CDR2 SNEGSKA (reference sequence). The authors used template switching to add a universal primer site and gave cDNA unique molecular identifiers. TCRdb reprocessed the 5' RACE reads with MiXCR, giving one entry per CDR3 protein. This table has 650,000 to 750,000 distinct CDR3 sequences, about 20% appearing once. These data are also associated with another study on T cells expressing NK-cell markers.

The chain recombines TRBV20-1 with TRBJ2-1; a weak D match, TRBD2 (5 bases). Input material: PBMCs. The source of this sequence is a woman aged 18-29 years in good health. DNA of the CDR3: TGCAGTGCTCCCTCCCCCGGGAAGGTAGAGTACAATGAGCAGTTCTTC. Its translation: CSAPSPGKVEYNEQFF.